A single sample is the source of the 13 T cell receptor beta chains below, sequenced in a study of human T cells and chemical hapten exposure. TCRdb ran MiXCR on the RACE reads and lists one entry per CDR3 protein. The data hold 110,000 to 150,000 distinct CDR3 sequences, with approximately 10% observed a single time. The time point was: patch test 2, 6 weeks after DPC sensitization. This sample's treatment: therapeutic diphenylcyclopropenone sensitization with weekly scalp DPC. The material was whole blood, obtained in connection with sensitization to the hapten diphenylcyclopropenone (DPC). The receptor set was obtained from a woman aged 50 to 60 with alopecia areata. Some clones in this sample may be carry-over from other donors' samples.

This clonotype was detected a few times. The gene calls are TRBV7-9 and TRBJ2-7; no clear D gene. V lost 5 bases, J lost 1 base, and 18 bases lay in between. The germline V gene has CDR1 SEHNR and CDR2 FQNEAQ (reference sequence). The CDR3 has 16 amino acids. This CDR3 is CASSPKGSKLSYEQYF. The CDR3 DNA reads TGTGCCAGCAGCCCCAAGGGTAGTAAACTGTCCTACGAGCAGTACTTC.

The chain couples TRBV5-1 to TRBJ2-2; 7 bases are shared with TRBD2. This CDR3 is 16 amino acids long. Trimming at V came to 2 bases and at J to 4 bases, leaving 8 bases not matched to a gene. Germline CDR1 is SGHRS and CDR2 is YFSETQ. The CDR3 loop is CASSFSASGSTGELFF. CDR3 nucleotides: TGCGCCAGCAGCTTTTCGGCTAGCGGTTCCACCGGGGAGCTGTTTTTT. The variable domain in full, with the rest retrieved from reference TRBV5-1 and TRBJ2-2, is KAGVTQTPRYLIKTRGQQVTLSCSPISGHRSVSWYQQTPGQGLQFLFEYFSETQRNKGNFPGRFSGRQFSNSRSEMNVSTLELGDSALYLCASSFSASGSTGELFFGEGSRLTVL.

The rearrangement uses TRBV3-1 and TRBJ2-1; possible D gene TRBD2, 6 bases. The CDR3 runs to 13 residues. Germline V gene data show CDR1 as LGHDT and CDR2 as YNNKEL (reference sequence). Trimming shortened V by 4 bases and J by 8 bases, and 12 bases separated the two germline ends. In nucleotides, the CDR3 is TGTGCCAGCAGCCTATACGGGGGAGATGAGCAGTTCTTC. Translated: CASSLYGGDEQFF.

The chain combines TRBV29-1 with TRBJ2-5, with D uncertain. The germline gives CDR1 SQVTM, CDR2 ANQGSEA. The CDR3 covers 13 residues. V shed 6 bases and J shed 5 bases, with 16 bases lying between them. The DNA of the CDR3 is TGCAGCGTAAATACAGAGATCACGGAGACCCAGTACTTC. It is translated as CSVNTEITETQYF.

CDR3 residues: CASSLAVEETQYF. CDR3 nucleotides: TGTGCCAGCAGCCTGGCGGTTGAAGAGACCCAGTACTTC. This rearrangement joins TRBV28 to TRBJ2-5; D uncertain. The CDR3 has 13 residues. Per germline, CDR1 MDHEN and CDR2 SYDVKM. Trimming removed 6 bases from V and 3 bases from J, with 11 bases in between.

This clonotype was seen repeatedly, ten times or more. The rearrangement uses TRBV7-9 and TRBJ2-5; D gene unclear. Between the trimmed V and J ends, which lost 3 bases and 5 bases, there was a span of 10 bases. CDR3 size: 13 residues. In germline, CDR1 is SEHNR, CDR2 FQNEAQ (reference sequence). CDR3 DNA: TGTGCCAGCAGCTTCGGCCCCGAGGAGACCCAGTACTTC. This codes for CASSFGPEETQYF.

This clonotype was counted many times. The chain carries TRBV5-4 and TRBJ2-3, with D unclear. The CDR3 runs to 12 residues. Germline loops: CDR1 SGHNT, CDR2 YYREEE (reference sequence). V was shortened by 5 bases and J by 5 bases, with 9 bases between the two germline ends. Here the CDR3 reads CASSLLGDTQYF. In DNA form, the CDR3 reads TGTGCCAGCAGTCTCTTAGGAGATACGCAGTATTTT.

This clonotype has a handful of counts. The genes are TRBV15 and TRBJ1-5; D may be TRBD1 (5 bases). Trimming cost V 4 bases and J 5 bases, with 15 bases left between them. Germline CDR1 reads LNHNV; CDR2 reads YYDKDF (reference sequence). There are 15 residues in the CDR3. CDR3 region: CATSTPRDFYQPQHF. In nucleotides, the CDR3 is TGTGCCACCAGCACCCCCAGGGATTTCTATCAGCCCCAGCATTTT.

This clonotype was observed at least ten times. The rearrangement uses TRBV10-3 and TRBJ2-7, with 9 positions matching TRBD1. This CDR3 contains 17 residues. Trimming cost V 7 bases and J 2 bases; bases outside gene matches: 15. CDR1 ENHRY and CDR2 SYGVKD come from the germline V gene. The chain's CDR3 is CAITEPPRTGDPYEQYF. For the CDR3, the DNA is TGTGCCATCACCGAACCCCCCCGGACAGGGGACCCCTACGAGCAGTACTTC.

This clonotype was found a few times. The chain employs TRBV10-2 and TRBJ1-1, with 8 positions matching TRBD1. The CDR3 totals 14 residues. V was clipped by 6 bases and J by 6 bases; unmatched bases: 9. CDR1 and CDR2 from the germline V gene are WSHSY and SAAADI. The CDR3 region has the DNA TGCGCCAGCAGGAGTCCAGGGGGCCTAGCTGAAGCTTTCTTT. Translating it yields CASRSPGGLAEAFF.

This clonotype showed up just a few times. The J gene is TRBJ1-2, the V gene TRBV20-1, with unresolved D. Germline V gene data show CDR1 as DFQATT and CDR2 as SNEGSKA (reference sequence). Trimming pared 0 bases from V and 4 bases from J, leaving 6 bases between. This CDR3 comprises 12 residues. In DNA form, the CDR3 reads TGCAGTGCTAGAGATCTCTTCTATGGCTACACCTTC. Its translation is CSARDLFYGYTF.

This clonotype was recorded a few times. J is TRBJ1-1 and V is TRBV9; no definite D call. This CDR3 region has 14 residues. Germline V gene data show CDR1 as SGDLS and CDR2 as YYNGEE. Between the trimmed V and J ends, which lost 1 base and 2 bases, there was a span of 9 bases. CDR3 coding DNA: TGTGCCAGCAGCGTACGTTGGCAAAACACTGAAGCTTTCTTT. This encodes CASSVRWQNTEAFF.

This clonotype has a count of ten or more. CDR3 nucleotides: TGCGCCAGCAGCTTGGTAGTTTCGGATACGCAGTATTTT. It is translated as CASSLVVSDTQYF. The chain carries TRBV5-1 and TRBJ2-3; D gene unclear. This CDR3 region has 13 residues. Germline V CDR1 and CDR2: SGHRS, YFSETQ. V was pared by 0 bases and J by 6 bases, with 8 bases between.